The rows below give T cell receptor beta chains drawn from one sample of a study of blood T cell repertoires in COVID-19. Measured with immunoSEQ multiplex PCR; TCRdb has only the in-frame clones, and not every one. The profile shows around 130,000 clones, roughly 80% of them singletons. Sequenced input: PBMCs or T cells enriched from blood (not recorded which). The source is a man between 25 and 39 years old who had recovered from COVID-19. Each CDR3 is given without its conserved first and last residue.

V: TRBV3-1/TRBV3-2; J: TRBJ2-7; CDR3: ASSQGSNRNYEQY
V: TRBV10-3; J: TRBJ2-7; CDR3: AIRLDRAQHEQY
V: TRBV2; J: TRBJ2-2; CDR3: ASSRGGELF
V: TRBV9; J: TRBJ2-1; CDR3: ASSVGLTSGGPNEQF
V: TRBV4-1; J: TRBJ1-2; CDR3: ASSPTGLNNYGYT
V: TRBV5-4; J: TRBJ2-1; CDR3: ASSLDSTAYNEQF
V: TRBV12-5; J: TRBJ2-3; CDR3: ASGLVIGTGVDTQY
V: TRBV19; J: TRBJ2-2; CDR3: ASSITGYTGELF
V: TRBV5-1; J: TRBJ2-7; CDR3: ASSSGLAGSVYEQY
V: TRBV4-1; J: TRBJ1-4; CDR3: ASSHPGGVGGQGVREKLF
V: TRBV5-6; J: TRBJ2-5; CDR3: ASSLGEGAQAETQY
V: TRBV7-3; J: TRBJ2-2; CDR3: ASSRDYNTGELF
V: TRBV4-2; J: TRBJ2-5; CDR3: ASSPQGLAGEETQY
V: TRBV19; J: TRBJ1-1; CDR3: ASSTTAFTEAF
V: TRBV27; J: TRBJ2-7; CDR3: ASASGRPSGSYEQY
V: TRBV30; J: TRBJ2-1; CDR3: AWTSGRDNEQF
V: TRBV13; J: TRBJ2-5; CDR3: ASSSGTSVETQY
V: TRBV5-6; J: TRBJ2-7; CDR3: ASSRGLQDGYEQY
V: TRBV29-1; J: TRBJ2-5; CDR3: SVERDQETQY
V: TRBV11-2; J: TRBJ2-1; CDR3: ASSLDQGLAGVVYNEQF
V: TRBV27; J: TRBJ1-3; CDR3: ASSPRGGNTIY
V: TRBV5-1; J: TRBJ2-7; CDR3: ASSLGVGGVYEQY
V: TRBV19; J: TRBJ2-3; CDR3: ASTQARGHTDTQY
V: TRBV18; J: TRBJ1-1; CDR3: ASATTGLNTEAF
V: TRBV29-1; J: TRBJ2-1; CDR3: SVGQLDYYNEQF
V: TRBV6-2/TRBV6-3; J: TRBJ1-5; CDR3: ASSQHLTGVGQPQH